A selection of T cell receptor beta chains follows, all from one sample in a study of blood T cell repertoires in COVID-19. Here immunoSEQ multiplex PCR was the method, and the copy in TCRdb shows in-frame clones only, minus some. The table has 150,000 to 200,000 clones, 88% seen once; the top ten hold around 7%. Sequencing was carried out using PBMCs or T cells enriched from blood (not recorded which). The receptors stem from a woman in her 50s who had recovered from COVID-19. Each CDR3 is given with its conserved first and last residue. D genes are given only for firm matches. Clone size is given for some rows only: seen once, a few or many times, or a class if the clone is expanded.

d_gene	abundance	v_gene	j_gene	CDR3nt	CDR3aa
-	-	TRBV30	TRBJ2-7	TGTGCCTGGGTCCCTAGGACACGGGACGAGCAGTACTTC	CAWVPRTRDEQYF
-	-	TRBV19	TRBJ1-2	TGTGCCAGTAATGTTCTGAGAGGGTCCTATGGCTACACCTTC	CASNVLRGSYGYTF
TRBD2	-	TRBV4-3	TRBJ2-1	TGCGCCAGCAGCCAGAGCGGGGGGGCCAGAGTTCATGAGCAGTTCTTC	CASSQSGGARVHEQFF
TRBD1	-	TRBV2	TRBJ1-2	TGTGCCAGCAGTGAAAAAACGCGGGGACAGGGGGCGTGGGGCTACACCTTC	CASSEKTRGQGAWGYTF
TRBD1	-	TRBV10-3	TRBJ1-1	TGTGCCATCAGTGAAGGGGGCCGAGGGACTGAAGCTTTCTTT	CAISEGGRGTEAFF
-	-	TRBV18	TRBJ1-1	TGTGCCAGCTCCCCCAATTGGAACACTGAAGCTTTCTTT	CASSPNWNTEAFF
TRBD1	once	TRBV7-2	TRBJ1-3	TGTGCCAGCAGCTTAGACAGGGGTAACACCATATATTTT	CASSLDRGNTIYF
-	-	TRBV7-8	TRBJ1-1	TGTGCCAGCAGCCGAAAGAGAACAGGGCTTGACACTGAAGCTTTCTTT	CASSRKRTGLDTEAFF
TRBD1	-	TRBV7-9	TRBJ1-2	TGTGCCAGCAGCTTATCTGGGACAGGGGGCGTTGGCTACACCTTC	CASSLSGTGGVGYTF
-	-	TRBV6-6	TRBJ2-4	TGTGCCAGCAGTTCAGGGGAGCTAGCCAAAAACATTCAGTACTTC	CASSSGELAKNIQYF
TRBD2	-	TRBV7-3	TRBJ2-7	TGTGCCAGCAGCTTATCAGCGGGGGCGGATTACGAGCAGTACTTC	CASSLSAGADYEQYF
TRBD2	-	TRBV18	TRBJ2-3	TGTGCCAGCTCCCCTCAGCGGGGGCCCCAATTCACAGATACGCAGTATTTT	CASSPQRGPQFTDTQYF
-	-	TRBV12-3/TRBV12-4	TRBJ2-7	TGTGCCAGCAACATCCCGGGTTACGAGCAGTACTTC	CASNIPGYEQYF
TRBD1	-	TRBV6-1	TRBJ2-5	TGTGCCAGCAGTGAAGCAAAAACTAGGACAGACAGGGTGGCCATAGAGACCCAGTACTTC	CASSEAKTRTDRVAIETQYF
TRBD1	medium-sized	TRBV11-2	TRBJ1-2	TGTGCCAGCAGCGCCGGGACAGGGTGGAGCTACACCTTC	CASSAGTGWSYTF
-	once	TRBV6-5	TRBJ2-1	TGTGCCAGCAGTAATACAATAGGACAGAACAATGAGCAGTTCTTC	CASSNTIGQNNEQFF
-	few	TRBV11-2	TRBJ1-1	TGTGCCAGCAGCTTAGGACAGTCATTGAACACTGAAGCTTTCTTT	CASSLGQSLNTEAFF
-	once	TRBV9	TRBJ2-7	TGTGCCAGCAGCGTAGCAAGCGGCGACTCAACCGAGCAGTACTTC	CASSVASGDSTEQYF
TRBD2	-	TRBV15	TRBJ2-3	TGTGCCACCAGCAGACCTACGGGCACTCCGGGACTAGCGGTAGATACGCAGTATTTT	CATSRPTGTPGLAVDTQYF
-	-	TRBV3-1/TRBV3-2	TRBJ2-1	TGTGCCAGCAGCCAAGGCAGGCCTGAGCAGTTCTTC	CASSQGRPEQFF
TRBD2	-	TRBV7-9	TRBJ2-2	TGTGCCAGCAGCTTATCAGCGGGAGGCAGGGCCACCGGGGAGCTGTTTTTT	CASSLSAGGRATGELFF
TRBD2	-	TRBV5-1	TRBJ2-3	TGCGCCAGCAGCTTGGATTACCGGGTCGGCGGGGGGAGCACAGATACGCAGTATTTT	CASSLDYRVGGGSTDTQYF
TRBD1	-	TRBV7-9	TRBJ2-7	TGTGCCAGCAGCCCGGGACAGGGGGCCAACGAGCAGTACTTC	CASSPGQGANEQYF
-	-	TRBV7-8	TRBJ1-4	TGTGCCAGCAGCCAAAGACAGGCTTTTAATGAAAAACTGTTTTTT	CASSQRQAFNEKLFF